This T cell receptor beta chain was sequenced during a study of spatial heterogeneity in lung cancer. Across the study: Alpha-chain sequences were consistently detected less often than beta-chain sequences. There were, on average, more than 9.5 raw-read appearances for each unique TCR and UMI combination.

This clonotype came up many times. No antigen is known for it. TCRdb re-derived calls from the 5' RACE reads in MiXCR, one entry per CDR3 protein. The sample shows 25,000 or so distinct CDR3 sequences, over 3% of them seen only once. General study results and limits: Follow-up blood showed ubiquitous expanded tumor TCRs less than blood at resection did.

Specified time point: sample taken at primary tumor resection. Whole RNA was taken from tumor, nontumor lung or frozen PBMC; it was then sequenced unsorted. The sequences come from PBMCs, collected at surgery. The receptor was isolated from a female donor with early-stage non-small cell lung cancer.

CDR3 region: CSETGPSNTEAFF. The CDR3 bases are TGCAGCGAAACGGGACCCTCGAACACTGAAGCTTTCTTT. The V and J genes are TRBV29-1 and TRBJ1-1, with D possibly being TRBD1 (5 bases). With 7 bases removed from V and 1 base from J, the gap between germline ends came to 13 bases. Germline V gene data show CDR1 as SQVTM and CDR2 as ANQGSEA. The CDR3 contains 13 residues.